This T cell receptor beta chain was captured by sequencing in a study of identical twins (dated by TCRdb to about 2016). Some background on the complete study: The study deep-sequenced TCR alpha and beta repertoires from monozygotic twins, unrelated adults of various ages and cord blood to test whether fetal clonotypes persist. To rule out contamination, replicate twin experiments were performed at different times with different library preparation protocols.

Only healthy Caucasian donors were included. Three unrelated non-twin adults were additionally sequenced: a male aged 18 to 30, a male aged 50 to 60 and a female aged 50 to 60. Using Miltenyi CD45RO+ enrichment and human naive T-cell isolation kits, memory (CD45RO+) and naive T cells were isolated from PBMC. This clonotype was picked up a small number of times. The antigen this receptor binds is unknown. Within one base of it there is no much larger clone, and no base qualities were kept. A distance of 5 bases separates the germline ends of V and J, which lose 2 bases and 1 base respectively. Taken from the germline V gene, the CDR1 and CDR2 loops are MRHNA and SNTAGT. Its CDR3 holds 13 amino acids, cysteine through phenylalanine. Here the CDR3 DNA is all that survives: 39 bases in frame from base 1. Library method: 5' RACE. Reads for this sample came from an Illumina HiSeq 2000. A universal primer binding site was introduced by template switching, and a unique molecular identifier was present in the final cDNA, enabling accurate counting of TCR cDNA molecules. Specific primers in the conserved constant-segment region were used to synthesize first-strand cDNA for TCR alpha and beta chains. To control for contamination, each cDNA library was double barcoded with a SMART-Mk sample barcode plus Illumina barcodes. TruSeq adapter sequences along with Illumina sample barcodes were introduced in two successive PCR steps. The TCR alpha and beta cDNA libraries were sequenced on the Illumina HiSeq platform using custom primers. Per the authors' processing: MiGEC processed the raw reads to extract unique molecular identifiers, while MiXCR was used to determine the CDR3 positions. For each individual, recombination models were inferred using an EM algorithm with the repgenHMM and IGoR tools. Shared clonotypes were analyzed with the tcR package in R, and sharing was normalized by the product of cloneset sizes. Out-of-frame nonproductive sequences were analyzed to study raw recombination free of thymic and clonal selection effects. TCRdb reprocessing: public reads trimmed at Q25 with fastp, clones called with MiXCR, in-frame beta chains kept. Identical CDR3 proteins give one entry, which carries the most common genes and DNA. TCRdb, not the original authors, processed these V and J calls. The sample includes under 400,000 distinct CDR3 sequences, with roughly 9% observed a single time. Roughly 9% of the sample is taken by the ten largest.

General findings and caveats noted by the study authors: Because the same donors could not be followed over many years, conclusions were based on cross-sectional statistical analysis. A weaker excess of twin sharing was found in beta out-of-frame sequences because the signal-to-noise ratio was lowered by fewer shared sequences. Compared with coincidental sharing between unrelated individuals, out-of-frame TCR alpha sequences shared between twins showed an excess of sequences with low generation probability. Invariant T cells such as MAIT and iNKT could partly confound zero-insertion analyses, although diverse VJ usage argued against such confounding for most clonotypes. Fewer insertions were carried by abundant cord blood beta clonotypes, a similar but weaker trend appeared in young adult naive repertoires, and no such trend appeared in memory repertoires. In monozygotic twins, recombination models systematically underestimated out-of-frame TCR alpha sharing, but the models matched the sharing seen between unrelated individuals.

Sequenced: naive T cells sorted from blood. What this sample's cell subset or site label stands for: cells isolated with a human naive T-cell isolation kit. This sequence uses TRBV6-4 and TRBJ1-1; the D gene cannot be named for sure. The origin of this receptor is a woman between 45 and 65 years old in good health. The DNA sequence follows: TGTGCCAGCAGTGACCCGGGGAACACTGAAGCTTTCTTT. This gives the protein CASSDPGNTEAFF.